Following are 27 T cell receptor beta chains from one sample sequenced in a study of blood T cell repertoires in COVID-19 (dated by TCRdb to about 2020). Library preparation used the immunoSEQ multiplex PCR assay. Here the immuneACCESS table is served through TCRdb, limited to in-frame sequences with V and J called. Missing clones are a known gap in these copies; in checked studies unresolved V genes cover under half, and the rest lacks a known reason. Here the sample has hundreds of thousands of clones; 86% occur a single time. The top ten clonotypes cover over 1.3% of the sample. Input material: peripheral blood. These receptors were collected from a woman aged 25 to 39 with active or convalescent COVID-19.

The V call is TRBV7-9, the J call TRBJ2-3; 8 bases are shared with TRBD1. The trim removed 4 bases at V and 5 bases at J, leaving 11 bases unmatched. This CDR3 is 16 amino acids long. Germline lookup yields CDR1 SEHNR and CDR2 FQNEAQ (reference sequence). The CDR3 sequence: CASSSPGQGAEDTQYF. Here the CDR3 DNA reads TGTGCCAGCAGCTCTCCCGGGCAGGGGGCAGAAGATACGCAGTATTTT. The whole variable domain, remainder taken from reference TRBV7-9 and TRBJ2-3, is DTGVSQNPRHKITKRGQNVTFRCDPISEHNRLYWYRQTLGQGPEFLTYFQNEAQLEKSRLLSDRFSAERPKGSFSTLEIQRTEQGDSAMYLCASSSPGQGAEDTQYFGPGTRLTVL.

This chain links TRBV30 with TRBJ2-7; 7 bases map to TRBD1. The CDR3 runs 12 residues. Per germline, CDR1 GTSNPN and CDR2 SVGIG (reference sequence). V shed 5 bases and J 2 bases; nucleotides not matched to a gene: 3. CDR3 protein: CAWAQGAYEQYF. CDR3 coding DNA: TGTGCCTGGGCCCAGGGGGCCTACGAGCAGTACTTC. The whole variable domain, filled in from reference TRBV30 and TRBJ2-7, reads SQTIHQWPATLVQPVGSPLSLECTVEGTSNPNLYWYRQAAGRGLQLLFYSVGIGQISSEVPQNLSASRPQDRQFILSSKKLLLSDSGFYLCAWAQGAYEQYFGPGTRLTVT.

This clone occurred once. The gene calls are TRBV28 and TRBJ2-7; a possible D gene is TRBD2 (6 bases). The CDR3 loop spans 16 amino acids. Trimming removed 2 bases at V and 2 bases at J, with 16 bases between. Germline values: CDR1 MDHEN, CDR2 SYDVKM. CDR3 coding DNA: TGTGCCAGCAGTTTACGCCCGGGGGAACCGGCCTACGAGCAGTACTTC. It translates to CASSLRPGEPAYEQYF.

The CDR3 here is CASSSTLIAANNEQFF. Here the CDR3 DNA reads TGTGCCAGCAGCTCCACCTTAATCGCGGCGAACAATGAGCAGTTCTTC. The rearrangement uses TRBV11-3 and TRBJ2-1, with unresolved D. V was shortened by 4 bases and J by 5 bases, with 18 bases between the two germline ends. CDR1 SGHNT and CDR2 YENEEA come from the germline V gene. CDR3 size: 16 residues.

The chain combines TRBV5-1 with TRBJ1-1; TRBD1 agrees at 7 bases. From germline, CDR1 is SGHRS and CDR2 YFSETQ. This CDR3 region has 14 residues. With 5 bases clipped from V and 1 base from J, the junction kept 5 bases outside the gene matches. Written as DNA, the CDR3 is TGCGCCAGCAGGCTCGGGACAGCGAACACTGAAGCTTTCTTT. It yields the protein CASRLGTANTEAFF.

This clone has only one observation. This chain uses TRBV3-1 (or the pseudogene TRBV3-2) with TRBJ1-6; D possibly corresponds to TRBD1 (6 bases). Trimming removed 0 bases at V and 7 bases at J, with 10 bases between. This CDR3 is built from 15 residues. Germline V CDR1 and CDR2: LGHDT, YNNKEL (reference sequence). The chain's CDR3 is CASSQDLTGNSPLHF. The CDR3 region has the DNA TGTGCCAGCAGCCAAGATTTAACAGGGAATTCACCCCTCCACTTT.

V and J are TRBV4-2 and TRBJ1-2; D is possibly TRBD1 (6 bases). Trimming pared 4 bases from V and 5 bases from J, leaving 17 bases between. Germline V lookup: CDR1 LGHNA, CDR2 YNFKEQ. CDR3 length: 15 amino acids. The CDR3 loop reads CASSPEGESRYGYTF. Here the CDR3 DNA reads TGTGCCAGCAGCCCCGAGGGGGAAAGTCGGTATGGCTACACCTTC.

The chain employs TRBV12-3 or TRBV12-4 and TRBJ2-1; tentatively, D is TRBD1 (6 bases). This CDR3 region has 11 residues. Trimming took 7 bases from V and 10 from J, leaving 11 bases between them. CDR3 DNA sequence: TGTGCCAGCACCTCCGGGACAGAGCAGTTCTTC. Residues: CASTSGTEQFF.

The chain's CDR3 is CASSYGTDEQYF. The CDR3 DNA reads as TGTGCCAGCAGCTATGGGACAGACGAGCAGTACTTC. The V gene is TRBV7-2, the J gene TRBJ2-7; 7 bases agree with TRBD1. Germline lookup yields CDR1 SGHTA and CDR2 FQGNSA. This CDR3 is 12 amino acids long. The J segment lost 5 bases and the V segment lost 4 bases, leaving 2 bases of the junction unmatched.

The genes are TRBV19 and TRBJ1-5, with TRBD1 as a possible D gene (6 bases). There are 13 residues in the CDR3. The V end lost 9 bases, the J end lost 6 bases, and 15 bases lay between the germline ends. CDR1 is LNHDA, CDR2 SQIVND, per germline (reference sequence). CDR3 residues: CASRQAQGQPQHF. The CDR3 nucleotides read TGTGCCAGCCGACAGGCACAGGGTCAGCCCCAGCATTTT. Based on the CDR3 plus reference TRBV19 and TRBJ1-5, the full variable domain is DGGITQSPKYLFRKEGQNVTLSCEQNLNHDAMYWYRQDPGQGLRLIYYSQIVNDFQKGDIAEGYSVSREKKESFPLTVTSAQKNPTAFYLCASRQAQGQPQHFGDGTRLSIL.

This sequence joins TRBV9 and TRBJ1-2; no reliable D call. V gave up 0 bases and J gave up 4 bases, with 16 bases separating them. The CDR3 extends over 16 amino acids. Per germline, CDR1 SGDLS and CDR2 YYNGEE. For the CDR3, the DNA is TGTGCCAGCAGCGTAGAGCCGTCGGGGTTCGCCTATGGCTACACCTTC. It codes for CASSVEPSGFAYGYTF.

The chain recombines TRBV7-9 with TRBJ2-6; possible D gene TRBD2, 5 bases. V shed 4 bases and J shed 4 bases, with 11 bases lying between them. Germline lookup yields CDR1 SEHNR and CDR2 FQNEAQ (reference sequence). The CDR3 has 15 residues. CDR3 in DNA: TGTGCCAGCAGCTCCGGACTGCAGGGGGCCAACGTCCTGACTTTC. Translation gives CASSSGLQGANVLTF.

The chain combines TRBV12-3 or TRBV12-4 with TRBJ2-3; D not certain. The CDR3 is made up of 11 amino acids. V was clipped by 6 bases and J by 2 bases, with 3 bases between them. The CDR3 bases are TGTGCCAGCAGCTTCACAGATACGCAGTATTTT. Translated: CASSFTDTQYF.

In DNA form, the CDR3 reads TGTGCCAGCAGTGAATGGGGACATAATGCCCTCTCTGGGGCCAACGTCCTGACTTTC. It encodes CASSEWGHNALSGANVLTF. This chain links TRBV6-4 with TRBJ2-6; D might be TRBD1 (6 bases). Germline V gene lookup returns CDR1 MRHNA and CDR2 SNTAGT. The CDR3 covers 19 residues. V gave up 3 bases and J gave up 0 bases, with 18 bases separating them.

This clone was counted a few times. V is TRBV14 and J is TRBJ1-2, with a tentative D call TRBD1 (6 bases). Germline CDR1 SGHDN, CDR2 FVKESK. The V gene lost 3 bases and the J gene lost 4 bases, with 18 bases spanning the gap. There are 16 residues in the CDR3. For the CDR3, the DNA is TGTGCCAGCAGCCAGGCAACACTACAGGGTTTCTATGGCTACACCTTC. Its translation is CASSQATLQGFYGYTF.

The genes are TRBV19 and TRBJ1-4; 7 bases line up with TRBD1. Germline V gene data show CDR1 as LNHDA and CDR2 as SQIVND (reference sequence). The CDR3 runs to 14 residues. V was pared by 6 bases and J by 4 bases, with 5 bases of the junction left unmatched. The CDR3 DNA is TGTGCCAGTAGGCCGGGACAGCATAATGAAAAACTGTTTTTT. Its protein is CASRPGQHNEKLFF.

A single count supports this clone. CDR3 coding DNA: TGTGCCAGCAGCCCCTCCGAGGTATTCCCCCAGCATTTT. Protein product: CASSPSEVFPQHF. The chain carries TRBV7-8 and TRBJ1-5; D unclear. Germline-derived CDR1 and CDR2 are SGHVS and FQNEAQ. This CDR3 has 13 amino acids. Deletions cut 5 bases from V and 10 bases from J, with 15 bases between. The entire variable domain, with the rest obtained from reference TRBV7-8 and TRBJ1-5, is as follows: GAGVSQSPRYKVAKRGQDVALRCDPISGHVSLFWYQQALGQGPEFLTYFQNEAQLDKSGLPSDRFFAERPEGSVSTLKIQRTQQEDSAVYLCASSPSEVFPQHFGDGTRLSIL.

The rearrangement links TRBV11-2 to TRBJ2-5; TRBD1 matches at 9 bases. Per germline, CDR1 SGHAT and CDR2 FQNNGV. Trimming cost V 0 bases and J 14 bases; bases outside gene matches: 7. This CDR3 has 13 residues. The CDR3 bases are TGTGCCAGCAGCTTAGATCCTGGGACAGGGAGATACTTC. Translation gives CASSLDPGTGRYF. Using reference TRBV11-2 and TRBJ2-5 for the parts outside the CDR3, the full variable domain is EAGVAQSPRYKIIEKRQSVAFWCNPISGHATLYWYQQILGQGPKLLIQFQNNGVVDDSQLPKDRFSAERLKGVDSTLKIQPAKLEDSAVYLCASSLDPGTGRYFGPGTRLLVL.

The chain joins TRBV4-1 to TRBJ2-5, with TRBD2 matching over 13 bases. Trimming cost V 4 bases and J 2 bases; bases outside gene matches: 4. The CDR3 sequence is 16 residues long. Germline V CDR1 and CDR2: MGHRA, YSYEKL. The CDR3 spells CASSPRLAGGQETQYF. The CDR3 DNA is TGCGCCAGCAGCCCCCGACTAGCGGGGGGACAAGAGACCCAGTACTTC.

The CDR3: CASNPLAETSYEQYF. CDR3 nucleotide sequence: TGTGCCAGCAATCCACTAGCGGAGACCTCCTACGAGCAGTACTTC. The rearrangement uses TRBV2 and TRBJ2-7; 8 bases are shared with TRBD2. Looked up from germline, CDR1 is SNHLY and CDR2 is FYNNEI. The CDR3 runs 15 residues. The trim removed 7 bases at V and 0 bases at J, leaving 8 bases unmatched.

This chain uses TRBV4-1 with TRBJ1-5; D is uncertain. The CDR3 consists of 14 residues. V was cut by 1 base and J by 3 bases, with 7 bases left in between. Looked up from germline, CDR1 is MGHRA and CDR2 is YSYEKL. In DNA form, the CDR3 reads TGCGCCAGCAGCCAAGTTACTCCCAATCAGCCCCAGCATTTT. Residues: CASSQVTPNQPQHF.

The V call is TRBV4-1, the J call TRBJ1-2, with TRBD1 matching 7 bases. Per germline, CDR1 MGHRA and CDR2 YSYEKL. Unmatched junction bases numbered 5, after V lost 4 bases and J lost 0 bases. The CDR3 is made up of 15 amino acids. CDR3 region: CASSPGQMSNYGYTF. The CDR3 nucleotides read TGCGCCAGCAGCCCGGGACAGATGTCTAACTATGGCTACACCTTC.

The rearrangement links TRBV6-1 to TRBJ1-1; the match to TRBD1 covers 8 bases. With 6 bases clipped from V and 7 bases from J, the junction kept 10 bases outside the gene matches. From germline, CDR1 is MNHNS and CDR2 SASEGT. The CDR3 is 14 amino acids. CDR3 region: CASSNQGAWFEAFF. DNA of the CDR3: TGTGCCAGCAGCAACCAGGGGGCTTGGTTTGAAGCTTTCTTT.

This chain uses TRBV11-2 with TRBJ2-3; TRBD1 agrees at 9 bases. V was clipped by 0 bases and J by 3 bases; unmatched bases: 16. CDR1 and CDR2 (germline): SGHAT, FQNNGV. CDR3 size: 20 residues. DNA for the CDR3: TGTGCCAGCAGCTTAGATACTTTTGGTTTGAGGACAGGGGTGACAGATACGCAGTATTTT. Encoded protein: CASSLDTFGLRTGVTDTQYF.

The rearrangement joins TRBV5-5 to TRBJ1-6; tentatively, D is TRBD1 (6 bases). Germline V gene data show CDR1 as SGHKS and CDR2 as YYEKEE (reference sequence). V lost 2 bases to trimming and J lost 6 bases, with 12 bases between them. The length of the CDR3 is 15 residues. The CDR3 DNA reads as TGTGCCAGCAGCTTACGAGTAGGGGGTAATTCACCCCTCCACTTT. Translating it yields CASSLRVGGNSPLHF.

The sample holds one count of this clone. The chain joins TRBV11-3 to TRBJ2-5; 10 nucleotides match TRBD2. The CDR3 extends over 15 amino acids. Germline V CDR1 and CDR2: SGHNT, YENEEA. V trimming: 1 base; J trimming: 5 bases; junction bases outside the gene matches: 4. CDR3 DNA: TGTGCCAGCAGCTTAGGGCCGACTAGCGGGGAGACCCAGTACTTC. It encodes CASSLGPTSGETQYF.

The chain links TRBV6-5 to TRBJ1-1, with D possibly TRBD1 on 6 matching bases. Per germline, CDR1 MNHEY and CDR2 SVGAGI. The V and J ends lost 10 bases and 4 bases respectively, with 16 bases between them. This CDR3 is built from 13 residues. CDR3 loop: CATTRTVSTEAFF. In DNA form, the CDR3 reads TGTGCCACTACGAGGACAGTCAGCACTGAAGCTTTCTTT.